This TCR beta chain came from a study of blood T cells in healthy people across ages. This CDR3 spans 13 amino acids. Germline assignment: CDR1 MNHEY and CDR2 SVGEGT. Trimming shortened V by 6 bases and J by 3 bases, and 9 bases separated the two germline ends. The table lists this clonotype with a few counts. Primers used in a second PCR of roughly 6 to 12 cycles were a sample-barcoded 5' primer and a J-beta primer mix. From the 5' RACE reads, TCRdb called clonotypes with MiXCR, one entry per CDR3 protein. The sample carries some 800,000 distinct CDR3 sequences, approximately 25% recorded once. The same data also contributed to another study, on T cells of mothers and their children.

This clonotype was obtained from a boy younger than 18 in good health. The sequencing input was blood. The chain has TRBV6-2 or TRBV6-3 and TRBJ2-4; unclear D gene. The CDR3 here is CASSASFKNIQYF. The CDR3 DNA reads TGTGCCAGCAGCGCCTCCTTCAAAAACATTCAGTACTTC.